These 29 T cell receptor beta chains originate from one sample sequenced in a study of beta chain features in type 1 diabetes. Points from the study as a whole: Researchers report that Type 1 diabetes patients had moderately but significantly shorter TCRB CDR3s across all four CD4+ subsets.

The sequenced template was cDNA made from the entire isolated RNA. Clones were read by immunoSEQ multiplex PCR, and TCRdb kept only the in-frame ones, dropping some. The sample includes 250,000 to 350,000 clones, more than 13% seen only once; the top ten take over 0.015%. No antigen has been identified for these receptors. Input material: naive CD4+ T cells from blood. The source of these receptors is a man aged 30 to 45 with type 1 diabetes.

This clone turned up a few times. The chain is built from TRBV5-4 and TRBJ2-2; 7 bases are a match to TRBD1. CDR1 is SGHNT and CDR2 is YYREEE in the germline V gene (reference sequence). The CDR3 is 12 amino acids. The junction had 1 base not matched to a gene; V was cut back by 5 bases and J by 6 bases. CDR3 sequence (DNA): TGTGCCAGCAGACAGGGGCCCGGGGAGCTGTTTTTT. Translation: CASRQGPGELFF.

This clone has just a few counts. The gene calls are TRBV25-1 and TRBJ2-5, with 8 bases that match TRBD2. TRBJ2-7 explains the end of the DNA better; the J call may be wrong. The germline V gene encodes CDR1 MGHDK and CDR2 SYGVNS. The CDR3 is 14 amino acids. This CDR3 is CASSAPGGQYEQYF. The CDR3 DNA reads TGTGCCAGCAGCGCCCCGGGGGGGCAGTACGAGCAGTACTTC.

Here the CDR3 DNA reads TGTGCCAGCAGCCAAGAGAGACTAGCGATAAACTACGAGCAGTACTTC. Translated, it gives CASSQERLAINYEQYF. The gene calls are TRBV14 and TRBJ2-7; 8 bases map to TRBD2. Trimming removed 0 bases from V and 3 bases from J; junction bases left unmatched: 7. The length of the CDR3 is 16 residues. From germline, CDR1 is SGHDN and CDR2 FVKESK.

In its sample, this clone was seen a few times. J is TRBJ1-5 and V is TRBV2, with 7 bases lining up with TRBD1. V shed 4 bases, J shed 7 bases, and the junction held 7 bases outside the gene matches. Germline V gene data show CDR1 as SNHLY and CDR2 as FYNNEI. The CDR3 covers 14 residues. The CDR3 DNA reads TGTGCCAGCAGTGGGACAGGATCGGACCAGCCCCAGCATTTT. It codes for CASSGTGSDQPQHF. The variable domain in full, completed from reference TRBV2 and TRBJ1-5, reads EPEVTQTPSHQVTQMGQEVILRCVPISNHLYFYWYRQILGQKVEFLVSFYNNEISEKSEIFDDQFSVERPDGSNFTLKIRSTKLEDSAMYFCASSGTGSDQPQHFGDGTRLSIL.

The chain joins TRBV7-9 to TRBJ2-6; no clear D. Germline V lookup: CDR1 SEHNR, CDR2 FQNEAQ (reference sequence). Trimming pared 2 bases from V and 2 bases from J, leaving 7 bases between. This CDR3 region has 15 residues. The CDR3 region is CASSLSLPGANVLTF. CDR3 bases: TGTGCCAGCAGCTTAAGCCTGCCTGGGGCCAACGTCCTGACTTTC.

This chain uses TRBV5-1 with TRBJ2-7; 11 bases align to TRBD1. This CDR3 has 14 amino acids. Germline CDR1 and CDR2: SGHRS and YFSETQ. Trimming removed 5 bases from V and 0 bases from J; junction bases left unmatched: 1. DNA for the CDR3: TGCGCCAGCAGGGGACAGGGGGTCTCCTACGAGCAGTACTTC. Its translation is CASRGQGVSYEQYF.

The gene calls are TRBV14 and TRBJ1-4, with 7 bases identical to TRBD1. The ends lost 4 bases at V and 8 bases at J; junction bases unmatched: 7. The CDR3 totals 14 residues. Per germline, CDR1 SGHDN and CDR2 FVKESK. CDR3 sequence reads: CASSPRQGGEKLFF. CDR3 in DNA: TGTGCCAGCAGCCCCCGACAGGGTGGGGAAAAACTGTTTTTT.

The rearrangement joins TRBV28 to TRBJ2-7; the match to TRBD2 covers 10 bases. The CDR3 covers 15 residues. Trimming removed 2 bases from V and 4 bases from J; junction bases left unmatched: 5. Germline V gives CDR1 MDHEN, CDR2 SYDVKM. DNA of the CDR3: TGTGCCAGCAGTTTAGGGCTAGCGGGAGTTTACGAGCAGTACTTC. It codes for CASSLGLAGVYEQYF.

This clone was observed a handful of times. V and J are TRBV6-5 and TRBJ1-2, with a tentative D call TRBD1 (6 bases). V lost 6 bases and J lost 8, with 16 bases in between. CDR1 MNHEY and CDR2 SVGAGI come from the germline V gene. This CDR3 has 13 amino acids. The CDR3 DNA follows: TGTGCCAGCAGGCCACAGGGTTCTCGGGGCTACACCTTC. Its protein product is CASRPQGSRGYTF.

V usage is TRBV4-2 and J usage is TRBJ2-3; 13 bases line up with TRBD2. Germline CDR1 is LGHNA and CDR2 is YNFKEQ. Unmatched junction bases numbered 4, after V lost 1 base and J lost 3 bases. This CDR3 comprises 17 residues. The CDR3 bases are TGTGCCAGCAGCCAAGGAGGGGGACTAGCGGGGACAGATACGCAGTATTTT. It specifies CASSQGGGLAGTDTQYF.

The gene calls are TRBV5-6 and TRBJ2-7, with 10 bases fitting TRBD1. Germline-derived CDR1 and CDR2 are SGHDT and YYEEEE. The CDR3 runs 17 residues. The V and J ends lost 0 bases and 0 bases, in that order; junction bases with no gene match: 6. In DNA form, the CDR3 reads TGTGCCAGCAGCTTGGCCCTGGGACAGGGGCTCTCCTACGAGCAGTACTTC. Amino acid sequence: CASSLALGQGLSYEQYF.

The rearrangement links TRBV7-9 to TRBJ2-7; weak D call: TRBD1 (5 bases). CDR1 and CDR2 from the germline V gene are SEHNR and FQNEAQ (reference sequence). Trimming shortened V by 3 bases and J by 2 bases, and 11 bases separated the two germline ends. The CDR3 covers 14 residues. The CDR3 coding sequence is TGTGCCAGCAGCTTGACGGCAGGGCCCTACGAGCAGTACTTC. Translation gives CASSLTAGPYEQYF.

This clone was counted between two and nine times. Other DNA sequences in the sample encode the same CDR3. The chain uses TRBV28 and TRBJ2-7; tentative D call: TRBD2 (6 bases). CDR1 is MDHEN and CDR2 is SYDVKM in the germline V gene. V was cut by 2 bases and J by 4 bases, with 9 bases left in between. This CDR3 region has 13 residues. The CDR3, as DNA: TGTGCCAGCAGTTTAGGAGGGAGTTACGAGCAGTACTTC. It yields the protein CASSLGGSYEQYF.

This clone was seen a handful of times. The chain combines TRBV5-1 with TRBJ2-5, with unresolved D. The germline V gene has CDR1 SGHRS and CDR2 YFSETQ. The CDR3 is 14 amino acids. V was pared by 1 base and J by 1 base, with 8 bases between. CDR3 nucleotide sequence: TGCGCCAGCAGCTTGTCCCGGTCCCAAGAGACCCAGTACTTC. This codes for CASSLSRSQETQYF.

The CDR3 loop reads CASSPVEGTDTQYF. In DNA form, the CDR3 reads TGTGCCAGCTCACCAGTGGAGGGCACAGATACGCAGTATTTT. The chain recombines TRBV18 with TRBJ2-3; D possibly corresponds to TRBD2 (5 bases). The germline gives CDR1 KGHSH, CDR2 LQKENI. The V end was cut by 2 bases, the J end by 1 base, with 7 bases between. The CDR3 runs 14 residues.

This clone occurred many times. V and J are TRBV29-1 and TRBJ2-7; tentatively, D is TRBD2 (6 bases). Trimming left V 7 bases short and J 5 bases short, with 15 bases between. The CDR3 totals 12 residues. Germline CDR1 is SQVTM and CDR2 is ANQGSEA. The CDR3 protein is CSGGRAGHEQYF. The CDR3 region has the DNA TGCAGCGGTGGACGAGCGGGCCACGAGCAGTACTTC.

The sample holds a few counts of this clone. The chain is built from TRBV18 and TRBJ1-1, with D unclear. Germline V gene sequence: CDR1 KGHSH, CDR2 LQKENI. V dropped 3 bases and J dropped 2 bases, with 10 bases sitting between them. This CDR3 is built from 14 residues. The CDR3 sequence is CASSPTTGNTEAFF. CDR3 coding DNA: TGTGCCAGCTCACCCACAACGGGAAACACTGAAGCTTTCTTT.

A note on this clone: The sample carries other DNA sequences with the same CDR3. The chain employs TRBV6-5 and TRBJ2-1, with 14 bases fitting TRBD2. The CDR3 extends over 15 amino acids. V lost 2 bases, J lost 6 bases, and 0 bases stayed unmatched. From germline, CDR1 is MNHEY and CDR2 SVGAGI. CDR3 DNA: TGTGCCAGCAGTTACGGGACTAGCGGGAGCAATGAGCAGTTCTTC. Translation: CASSYGTSGSNEQFF.

The chain employs TRBV27 and TRBJ1-5; 7 positions agree with TRBD1. Losses at the gene ends were 10 bases for V and 3 bases for J; bases not matched to a gene: 9. The CDR3 is 14 residues long. The germline gives CDR1 MNHEY, CDR2 SMNVEV (reference sequence). CDR3 sequence: CATRGTADNQPQHF. The DNA for the CDR3 is TGTGCCACCAGAGGGACAGCGGACAATCAGCCCCAGCATTTT.

This clone was detected a few times. This sequence joins TRBV5-1 and TRBJ2-5; 7 positions match TRBD2. J was trimmed by 3 bases and V by 5 bases; bases with no gene match: 7. CDR1 SGHRS and CDR2 YFSETQ come from the germline V gene. The CDR3 contains 14 residues. CDR3: CASSRGGGEETQYF. DNA of the CDR3: TGCGCCAGCAGTAGAGGCGGGGGTGAAGAGACCCAGTACTTC.

The rearrangement links TRBV15 to TRBJ1-4; possible D gene TRBD1, 6 bases. The CDR3 is 15 amino acids. The germline V gene encodes CDR1 LNHNV and CDR2 YYDKDF (reference sequence). Between the trimmed V and J ends, which lost 3 bases and 4 bases, there was a span of 12 bases. The CDR3 reads CATSRDSIVNEKLFF. The CDR3 DNA reads as TGTGCCACCAGCAGGGACAGCATTGTTAATGAAAAACTGTTTTTT.

This clone was seen a few times. The chain recombines TRBV4-3 with TRBJ2-6; tentative D call: TRBD2 (6 bases). The germline V and J ends were trimmed by 4 bases and 5 bases, with 15 bases remaining between them. Germline CDR1 reads LGHNA; CDR2 reads YSLEER. The CDR3 has 16 amino acids. For the CDR3, the DNA is TGCGCCAGCAGCCCCCTGGAGGGGACGCGGGCCAACGTCCTGACTTTC. Its translation is CASSPLEGTRANVLTF.

This clone has more than one count but fewer than ten. V usage is TRBV29-1 and J usage is TRBJ2-7; D is ambiguous. The CDR3 totals 14 residues. V was cut by 5 bases and J by 3 bases, with 17 bases left in between. The germline V gene encodes CDR1 SQVTM and CDR2 ANQGSEA. DNA for the CDR3: TGCAGCGTTCTGCGGCAGTTTAACGACTACGAGCAGTACTTC. It encodes CSVLRQFNDYEQYF.

Concerning this clone itself: Other DNA sequences in this sample translate to the same CDR3. The CDR3 nucleotides read TGCAGCGTCGGGGGGGGAGAAGAGACCCAGTACTTC. It yields the protein CSVGGGEETQYF. The genes are TRBV29-1 and TRBJ2-5, with 8 positions matching TRBD2. The J segment lost 3 bases and the V segment lost 6 bases, leaving 3 bases of the junction unmatched. Germline V gives CDR1 SQVTM, CDR2 ANQGSEA. CDR3 length: 12 residues.

This clone occurred a few times. This chain links TRBV6-5 with TRBJ1-1; D uncertain. Germline assignment: CDR1 MNHEY and CDR2 SVGAGI. The CDR3 is 12 amino acids. Trimming removed 7 bases from V and 10 bases from J, with 16 bases in between. The CDR3 bases are TGTGCCAGCACCACATGGGAGGGAATAGCTTTCTTT. This gives the protein CASTTWEGIAFF.

This clone was seen a handful of times. CDR3 sequence: CASSLIGRNTDTQYF. In DNA, the CDR3 is TGTGCCAGCAGCTTAATCGGGAGAAACACAGATACGCAGTATTTT. The chain carries TRBV7-3 and TRBJ2-3; tentative D call: TRBD2 (6 bases). V was clipped by 1 base and J by 2 bases, with 10 bases between them. CDR3 length equals 15 residues. The germline V gene encodes CDR1 SGHTA and CDR2 FQGTGA.

V usage is TRBV28 and J usage is TRBJ2-7, with TRBD2 matching 7 bases. V lost 5 bases to trimming and J lost 2 bases; unmatched junction nucleotides: 9. CDR3 length: 15 residues. Germline-derived CDR1 and CDR2 are MDHEN and SYDVKM. The CDR3 DNA sequence: TGTGCCAGCAGTCCCTCAGCGGGATCCACCTACGAGCAGTACTTC. Translated, it gives CASSPSAGSTYEQYF.

The chain couples TRBV5-6 to TRBJ1-1; TRBD1 matches 11 bases. CDR1 is SGHDT, CDR2 YYEEEE, per germline. CDR3 length equals 13 residues. Unmatched junction bases numbered 6, after V lost 4 bases and J lost 10 bases. CDR3 bases: TGTGCCAGCAGCGCGCGGACAGGGGGCCGAGCTTTCTTT. Translated: CASSARTGGRAFF.

The J gene is TRBJ2-3, the V gene TRBV30, with TRBD2 matching 7 bases. The CDR3 covers 15 residues. V shed 1 base and J 3 bases; nucleotides not matched to a gene: 7. Per the germline V gene, CDR1 is GTSNPN and CDR2 is SVGIG (reference sequence). CDR3 sequence: CAWSAGGVPTDTQYF. CDR3 DNA: TGTGCCTGGAGTGCGGGAGGCGTCCCGACAGATACGCAGTATTTT. The whole variable domain, filled in from reference TRBV30 and TRBJ2-3, reads SQTIHQWPATLVQPVGSPLSLECTVEGTSNPNLYWYRQAAGRGLQLLFYSVGIGQISSEVPQNLSASRPQDRQFILSSKKLLLSDSGFYLCAWSAGGVPTDTQYFGPGTRLTVL.